The 21 T cell receptor beta chains reported below all come from one sample, sequenced in a study of cytomegalovirus exposure and HLA in healthy donors. 60 Vbeta and 13 Jbeta primers were used in PCR. Sequencing was performed with immunoSEQ multiplex PCR; in TCRdb, only in-frame clones are kept and a portion is missing. Altogether 100,000 to 150,000 clones are present, roughly 78% being singletons, with the ten largest covering 1%. The sequenced sample consisted of PBMCs. Every receptor here comes from a man aged 40-50 years in good health and CMV-seronegative.

This chain links TRBV2 with TRBJ2-3, with D possibly being TRBD1 (6 bases). The V end lost 4 bases, the J end lost 3 bases, and 11 bases lay between the germline ends. CDR3 length equals 14 residues. CDR1 SNHLY and CDR2 FYNNEI come from the germline V gene. The CDR3 loop reads CASSAQGSTDTQYF. The CDR3 DNA reads as TGTGCCAGCAGTGCGCAGGGGAGTACAGATACGCAGTATTTT. The full variable domain, rest sourced from reference TRBV2 and TRBJ2-3, is EPEVTQTPSHQVTQMGQEVILRCVPISNHLYFYWYRQILGQKVEFLVSFYNNEISEKSEIFDDQFSVERPDGSNFTLKIRSTKLEDSAMYFCASSAQGSTDTQYFGPGTRLTVL.

The chain employs TRBV4-1 and TRBJ2-1; 10 bases match TRBD2. The J segment lost 1 base and the V segment lost 5 bases, leaving 2 bases of the junction unmatched. Germline V CDR1 and CDR2: MGHRA, YSYEKL. The CDR3 loop spans 15 amino acids. The CDR3 DNA is TGCGCCAGCAGCTCACTAGCGGGGTCCTACAATGAGCAGTTCTTC. Its protein is CASSSLAGSYNEQFF.

The gene calls are TRBV5-1 and TRBJ2-7; 7 positions match TRBD1. The junction had 6 bases not matched to a gene; V was cut back by 0 bases and J by 3 bases. CDR1 and CDR2 from the germline V gene are SGHRS and YFSETQ. The CDR3 runs to 15 residues. The CDR3 nucleotides read TGCGCCAGCAGCTTGGCCGGGACAGCAAACTACGAGCAGTACTTC. It encodes CASSLAGTANYEQYF. Together with reference TRBV5-1 and TRBJ2-7, the CDR3 gives the full variable domain: KAGVTQTPRYLIKTRGQQVTLSCSPISGHRSVSWYQQTPGQGLQFLFEYFSETQRNKGNFPGRFSGRQFSNSRSEMNVSTLELGDSALYLCASSLAGTANYEQYFGPGTRLTVT.

V and J are TRBV2 and TRBJ2-1; 9 nucleotides match TRBD2. Germline values: CDR1 SNHLY, CDR2 FYNNEI. There are 14 residues in the CDR3. V lost 6 bases and J lost 4; bases outside the gene matches: 4. The CDR3 coding sequence is TGTGCCAGCAGGGCGGGGGGGCGGTACAATGAGCAGTTCTTC. This sequence encodes CASRAGGRYNEQFF.

This clone appeared a single time. The chain has TRBV19 and TRBJ2-1; 7 bases are shared with TRBD1. The CDR3 is made up of 15 amino acids. V shed 5 bases and J 5 bases; nucleotides not matched to a gene: 9. Germline CDR1 is LNHDA and CDR2 is SQIVND (reference sequence). The CDR3 reads CASSLTGTANNEQFF. In DNA form, the CDR3 reads TGTGCCAGTAGTTTAACCGGGACAGCCAACAATGAGCAGTTCTTC.

This chain joins TRBV5-6 and TRBJ2-1; 7 positions agree with TRBD1. The germline gives CDR1 SGHDT, CDR2 YYEEEE. Trimming removed 2 bases from V and 6 bases from J; junction bases left unmatched: 8. The CDR3 covers 15 residues. The CDR3 region has the DNA TGTGCCAGCAGCTTTTGGGTGAGGACAGGCAATGAGCAGTTCTTC. It codes for CASSFWVRTGNEQFF.

The chain carries TRBV28 and TRBJ2-7, with TRBD1 as a possible D gene (6 bases). CDR3 length equals 14 residues. Per germline, CDR1 MDHEN and CDR2 SYDVKM. The ends were cut back, 5 bases at V and 3 bases at J, with 14 bases in the middle. The CDR3, as DNA: TGTGCCAGCAGTGCCCCCCCAGGGGTCTACGAGCAGTACTTC. Encoded protein: CASSAPPGVYEQYF.

The rearrangement joins TRBV10-3 to TRBJ1-2; D remains unclear. CDR3 length: 14 residues. Between the trimmed V and J ends, which lost 7 bases and 4 bases, there was a span of 16 bases. The V gene's germline CDR1 is ENHRY and CDR2 SYGVKD. CDR3 protein: CAITPKPQFYGYTF. CDR3 sequence (DNA): TGTGCCATCACCCCCAAGCCACAGTTCTATGGCTACACCTTC.

The sample holds a few counts of this clone. V usage is TRBV5-1 and J usage is TRBJ2-2; TRBD2 agrees at 10 bases. Trimming at V came to 5 bases and at J to 9 bases, leaving 7 bases not matched to a gene. CDR3 size: 14 residues. The germline V gene encodes CDR1 SGHRS and CDR2 YFSETQ. CDR3 sequence (DNA): TGCGCCAGCAGGTGGACTAGCGGTTCGAGGGAGCTGTTTTTT. Its protein product is CASRWTSGSRELFF.

The V gene is TRBV5-1, the J gene TRBJ1-1, with D perhaps TRBD1 (5 bases). Trimming removed 4 bases from V and 7 bases from J, with 14 bases in between. Germline V lookup: CDR1 SGHRS, CDR2 YFSETQ. The CDR3 has 13 amino acids. The CDR3 sequence: CASSDHGGGEAFF. CDR3 coding DNA: TGCGCCAGCAGCGATCACGGCGGGGGTGAAGCTTTCTTT.

This clone has just one count. The J gene is TRBJ2-2, the V gene TRBV27, with 14 bases matching TRBD2. Looked up from germline, CDR1 is MNHEY and CDR2 is SMNVEV (reference sequence). V was pared by 3 bases and J by 7 bases, with 4 bases of the junction left unmatched. The length of the CDR3 is 16 residues. In DNA, the CDR3 is TGTGCCAGCAGTTTGGGACTAGCGGGAGCGGTCGGGGAGCTGTTTTTT. Its protein product is CASSLGLAGAVGELFF.

The table lists this clone with a few counts. The chain joins TRBV18 to TRBJ2-5; the match to TRBD2 covers 14 bases. CDR1 is KGHSH and CDR2 is LQKENI in the germline V gene. Losses at the gene ends were 2 bases for V and 5 bases for J; bases not matched to a gene: 7. The CDR3 runs to 17 residues. The CDR3 here is CASSPGTSGSALETQYF. Written as DNA, the CDR3 is TGTGCCAGCTCACCAGGGACTAGCGGGAGTGCTTTGGAGACCCAGTACTTC.

The sample holds a few counts of this clone. The chain recombines TRBV28 with TRBJ2-1, with 9 bases that match TRBD1. The CDR3 is made up of 14 amino acids. Germline V gene data show CDR1 as MDHEN and CDR2 as SYDVKM. Trimming at V came to 6 bases and at J to 5 bases, leaving 5 bases not matched to a gene. CDR3 protein: CASSLGQGHNEQFF. The DNA for the CDR3 is TGTGCCAGCAGCCTGGGACAGGGTCACAATGAGCAGTTCTTC.

This sequence joins TRBV19 and TRBJ2-7; D is possibly TRBD1 (6 bases). Trimming removed 8 bases from V and 4 bases from J, with 12 bases in between. The germline V gene has CDR1 LNHDA and CDR2 SQIVND (reference sequence). CDR3 length equals 12 residues. CDR3 sequence reads: CASGTQGYEQYF. CDR3 nucleotide sequence: TGTGCCAGTGGAACCCAGGGGTACGAGCAGTACTTC.

The table lists this clone with a count of one. J is TRBJ2-3 and V is TRBV6-5; 8 nucleotides match TRBD1. The ends lost 6 bases at V and 4 bases at J; junction bases unmatched: 9. Germline CDR1 is MNHEY and CDR2 is SVGAGI. This CDR3 region has 15 residues. The CDR3, as DNA: TGTGCCAGCAGGGACGGACAGGGCGTTGCAGATACGCAGTATTTT. Translating gives CASRDGQGVADTQYF.

V usage is TRBV30 and J usage is TRBJ2-7; TRBD1 matches 7 bases. Trimming at V came to 1 base and at J to 0 bases, leaving 0 bases not matched to a gene. The CDR3 is made up of 13 amino acids. Germline CDR1 GTSNPN, CDR2 SVGIG (reference sequence). The CDR3 sequence is CAWSGDSSYEQYF. DNA for the CDR3: TGTGCCTGGAGTGGGGACAGCTCCTACGAGCAGTACTTC.

The rearrangement uses TRBV20-1 and TRBJ1-5; D is undetermined. Trimming shortened V by 6 bases and J by 8 bases, and 8 bases separated the two germline ends. The CDR3 totals 10 residues. From germline, CDR1 is DFQATT and CDR2 SNEGSKA (reference sequence). DNA of the CDR3: TGCAGTGCCGACAACGAGCCCCAGCATTTT. Its translation: CSADNEPQHF.

As concerns this clone: The junction and the germline gene differ at one end; a read error may be behind it. The gene calls are TRBV7-9 and TRBJ2-5; the match to TRBD2 covers 7 bases. This CDR3 has 15 residues. Germline V gives CDR1 SEHNR, CDR2 FQNEAQ (reference sequence). CDR3 in DNA: TGTGCCAGCAGCATAGCTAGCGGATCCCAAGAGACCCAGTACTTC. As protein: CASSIASGSQETQYF.

The rearrangement links TRBV27 to TRBJ1-1; TRBD1 matches 7 bases. Trimming took 2 bases from V and 0 from J; bases not matched to a gene: 3. In germline, CDR1 is MNHEY, CDR2 SMNVEV (reference sequence). The CDR3 is 15 residues long. CDR3 amino acids: CASSLTGVMNTEAFF. CDR3 DNA sequence: TGTGCCAGCAGTTTAACAGGGGTAATGAACACTGAAGCTTTCTTT.

CDR3 sequence (DNA): TGTGCCAGCTCCCCAGGGAGGTACGAGCAGTACTTC. It is translated as CASSPGRYEQYF. V is TRBV6-6 and J is TRBJ2-7; tentatively, D is TRBD2 (6 bases). Germline V lookup: CDR1 MNHNY, CDR2 SVGAGI (reference sequence). The CDR3 sequence is 12 residues long. V was trimmed by 8 bases and J by 4 bases, leaving 12 bases between them.

This clone turned up a few times. The chain has TRBV6-5 and TRBJ1-6, with 7 bases lining up with TRBD1. The CDR3 runs 15 residues. From germline, CDR1 is MNHEY and CDR2 SVGAGI. With V trimmed by 6 bases and J by 10 bases, 12 bases remained unmatched. The CDR3 here is CASRQTRQGGSPLHF. CDR3 nucleotides: TGTGCCAGCAGACAGACCCGACAGGGCGGATCACCCCTCCACTTT.